This is a list of T cell receptor beta chains from one sample in a study of CD8+ T cells in alopecia areata. Data came from immunoSEQ multiplex PCR; TCRdb stores just in-frame clones and leaves some out. This table has about 180,000 clones, roughly 63% appearing once. Here the sequenced sample was CD4+ T cells sorted from blood, taken at week 0. The receptors here all came from a human donor with alopecia areata. CDR3s leave out the opening cysteine and the closing phenylalanine or tryptophan. The order of the fields is V gene, CDR3 protein.

>TRBV9
ASSPGLAGYEQY
>TRBV29-1
SVEDRSPLYGYT
>TRBV29-1
SVRRTTREKDSNNEQF
>TRBV15
ATSRGGIYEQY
>TRBV4-3
ASSQDRGLSPLH
>TRBV4-1
ASSQGPAGSSTDTQY
>TRBV27
ASSTLAGRQTQY
>TRBV5-1
ASSPRLGQSTDTQY
>TRBV5-1
ASSLQLGSTGELF
>TRBV11-2
ASSPHTGGWEQY
>TRBV7-2
ASSFQGTANTEAF
>TRBV1
TSSPDRRDEAF
>TRBV7-8
ASSLEQPLPLH
>TRBV30
AWSPQVNTEAF
>TRBV27
ASSAGTGEAF
>TRBV20-1
SGAGNTEAF
>TRBV5-6
ASSQNWEIAFNEQF
>TRBV27
ASSFQVGGSSPLH
>TRBV29-1
SVGGQVYSYEQY
>TRBV7-2
ASSLANRNTEAF
>TRBV4-3
ASSRIAGSNTGELF
>TRBV28
ASIDAPGQGASEQF
>TRBV27
ASSFTQGNSPLH
>TRBV7-9
ASSPTQTDTQY
>TRBV5-1
ASSSDTGTGPLGGYT
>TRBV7-2
ASSFGGDSTDTQY
>TRBV27
ASSPRGPSYGYT
>TRBV4-3
ASSQGSQETQY
>TRBV7-2
ASSQGLAGAGTQY
>TRBV4-3
ASGSIGPDGYT
>TRBV29-1
SVDIQGNTGELF
>TRBV4-3
ASSQDIGPETQY
>TRBV18
ASSPKTGGTEAF
>TRBV15
ATSRYRENTSPFH
>TRBV9
ASSVSPLAGGRSTDTQY
>TRBV29-1
SVVRIGTDTQY
>TRBV5-1
ASSPRTGGTEAF
>TRBV13
ASSLGRGPTDTQY
>TRBV5-1
ASSLIGSTDTQY
>TRBV29-1
SVEIAGGLTDTQY
>TRBV29-1
SVSIRGSKNEQY
>TRBV29-1
SVGQAGAWTDTQY
>TRBV18
ASSGDASALYEQY
>TRBV27
ASSESRAPLNIQY
>TRBV20-1
SAFWDEQF
>TRBV29-1
SVSMGALYNEQF
>TRBV6-5
ASSFGQGNTEAF
>TRBV30
AWTPGQPNYT
>TRBV5-4
ASRKDKNTEAF
>TRBV11-2
ASSFPQGSGGSYNEQF